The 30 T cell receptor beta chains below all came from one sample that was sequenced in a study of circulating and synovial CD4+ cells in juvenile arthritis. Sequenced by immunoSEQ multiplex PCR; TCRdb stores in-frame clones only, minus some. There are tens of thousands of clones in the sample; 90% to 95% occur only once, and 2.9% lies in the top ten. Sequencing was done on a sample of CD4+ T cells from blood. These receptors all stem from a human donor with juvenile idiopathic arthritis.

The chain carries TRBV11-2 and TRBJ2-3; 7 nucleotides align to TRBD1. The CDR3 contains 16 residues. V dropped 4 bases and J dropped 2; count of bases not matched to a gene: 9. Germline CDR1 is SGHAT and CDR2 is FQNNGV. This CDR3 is CASSWSTGPVTDTQYF. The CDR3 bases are TGTGCCAGCAGCTGGTCGACAGGGCCTGTCACAGATACGCAGTATTTT.

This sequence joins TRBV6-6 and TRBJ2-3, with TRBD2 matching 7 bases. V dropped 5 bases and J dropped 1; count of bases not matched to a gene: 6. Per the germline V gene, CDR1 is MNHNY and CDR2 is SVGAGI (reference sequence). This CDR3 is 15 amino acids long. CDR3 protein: CASSAQAGGTDTQYF. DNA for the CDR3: TGTGCCAGCAGTGCCCAGGCGGGAGGCACAGATACGCAGTATTTT.

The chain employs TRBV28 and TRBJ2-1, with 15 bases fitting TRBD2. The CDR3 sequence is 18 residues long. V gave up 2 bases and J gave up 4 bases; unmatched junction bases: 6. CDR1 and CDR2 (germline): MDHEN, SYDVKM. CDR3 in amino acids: CASSLRRGLAGGYNEQFF. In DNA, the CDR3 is TGTGCCAGCAGTTTACGGCGGGGACTAGCGGGAGGTTACAATGAGCAGTTCTTC.

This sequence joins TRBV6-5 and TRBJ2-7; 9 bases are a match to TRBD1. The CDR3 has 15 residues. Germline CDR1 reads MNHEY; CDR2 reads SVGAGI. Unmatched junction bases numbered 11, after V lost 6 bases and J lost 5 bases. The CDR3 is CASRMLHRDRDEQYF. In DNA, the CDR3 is TGTGCCAGCAGGATGCTACACCGGGACAGGGACGAGCAGTACTTC.

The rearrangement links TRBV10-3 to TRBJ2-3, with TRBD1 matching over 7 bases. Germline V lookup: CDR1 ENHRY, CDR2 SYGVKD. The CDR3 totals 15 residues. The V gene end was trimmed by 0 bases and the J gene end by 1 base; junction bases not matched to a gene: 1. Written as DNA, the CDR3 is TGTGCCATCAGTGAGTCGGGGACAGGCACAGATACGCAGTATTTT. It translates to CAISESGTGTDTQYF.

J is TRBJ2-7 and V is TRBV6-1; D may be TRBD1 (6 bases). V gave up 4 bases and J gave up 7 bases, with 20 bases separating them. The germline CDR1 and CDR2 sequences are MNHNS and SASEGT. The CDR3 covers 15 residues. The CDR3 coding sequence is TGTGCCAGCAGTGGGTCACAGGGATCTTTAGGAGAGCAGTACTTC. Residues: CASSGSQGSLGEQYF.

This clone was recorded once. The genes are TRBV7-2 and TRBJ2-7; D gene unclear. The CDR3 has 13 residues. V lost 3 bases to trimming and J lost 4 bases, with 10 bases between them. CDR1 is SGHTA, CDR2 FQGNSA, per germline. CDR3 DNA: TGTGCCAGCAGCTTGGGCAGACCTTACGAGCAGTACTTC. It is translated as CASSLGRPYEQYF.

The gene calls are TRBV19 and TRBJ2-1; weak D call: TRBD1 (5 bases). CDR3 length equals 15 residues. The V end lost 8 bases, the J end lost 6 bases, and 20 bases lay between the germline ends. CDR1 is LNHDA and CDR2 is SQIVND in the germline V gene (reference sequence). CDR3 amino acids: CASEGPGQGVNEQFF. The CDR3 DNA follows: TGTGCCAGTGAAGGGCCGGGTCAGGGCGTCAATGAGCAGTTCTTC. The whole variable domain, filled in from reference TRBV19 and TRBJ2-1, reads DGGITQSPKYLFRKEGQNVTLSCEQNLNHDAMYWYRQDPGQGLRLIYYSQIVNDFQKGDIAEGYSVSREKKESFPLTVTSAQKNPTAFYLCASEGPGQGVNEQFFGPGTRLTVL.

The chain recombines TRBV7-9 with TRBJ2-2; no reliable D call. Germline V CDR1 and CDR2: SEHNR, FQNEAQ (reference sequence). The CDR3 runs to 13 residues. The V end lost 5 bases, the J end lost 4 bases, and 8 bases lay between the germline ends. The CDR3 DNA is TGTGCCAGCAGCCCCCTAGGCACCGGGGAGCTGTTTTTT. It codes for CASSPLGTGELFF.

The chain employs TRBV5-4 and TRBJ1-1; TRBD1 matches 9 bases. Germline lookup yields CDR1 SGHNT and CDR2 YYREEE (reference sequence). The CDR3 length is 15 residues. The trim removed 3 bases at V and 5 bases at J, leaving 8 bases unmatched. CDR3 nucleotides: TGTGCCAGCAGCTCAACCGGGACAGGGAGGACTGAAGCTTTCTTT. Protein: CASSSTGTGRTEAFF.

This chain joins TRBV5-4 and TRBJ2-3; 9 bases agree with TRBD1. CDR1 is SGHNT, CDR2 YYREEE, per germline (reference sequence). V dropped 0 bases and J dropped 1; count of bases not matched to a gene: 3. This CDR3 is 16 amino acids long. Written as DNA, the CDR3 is TGTGCCAGCAGCTTGGGGACAGGGGTAGGCACAGATACGCAGTATTTT. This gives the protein CASSLGTGVGTDTQYF.

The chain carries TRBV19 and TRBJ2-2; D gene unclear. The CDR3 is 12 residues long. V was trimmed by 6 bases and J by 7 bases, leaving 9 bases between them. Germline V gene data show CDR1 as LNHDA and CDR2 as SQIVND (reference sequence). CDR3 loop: CASSLQIGELFF. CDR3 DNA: TGTGCCAGTAGCCTACAGATCGGGGAGCTGTTTTTT.

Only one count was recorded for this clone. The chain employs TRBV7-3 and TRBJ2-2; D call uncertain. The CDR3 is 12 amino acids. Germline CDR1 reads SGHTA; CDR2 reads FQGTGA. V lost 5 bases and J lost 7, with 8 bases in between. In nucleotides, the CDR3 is TGTGCCAGCAGCCCAGGTGGCGGGGAGCTGTTTTTT. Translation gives CASSPGGGELFF. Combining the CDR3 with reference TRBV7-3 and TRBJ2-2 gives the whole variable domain GAGVSQTPSNKVTEKGKYVELRCDPISGHTALYWYRQSLGQGPEFLIYFQGTGAADDSGLPNDRFFAVRPEGSVSTLKIQRTERGDSAVYLCASSPGGGELFFGEGSRLTVL.

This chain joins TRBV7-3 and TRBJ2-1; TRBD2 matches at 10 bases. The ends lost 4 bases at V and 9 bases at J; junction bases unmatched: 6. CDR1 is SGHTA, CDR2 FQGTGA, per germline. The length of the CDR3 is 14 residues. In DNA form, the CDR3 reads TGTGCCAGCAGCTCCTTAGCGGGAGGTTCTGAGCAGTTCTTC. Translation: CASSSLAGGSEQFF.

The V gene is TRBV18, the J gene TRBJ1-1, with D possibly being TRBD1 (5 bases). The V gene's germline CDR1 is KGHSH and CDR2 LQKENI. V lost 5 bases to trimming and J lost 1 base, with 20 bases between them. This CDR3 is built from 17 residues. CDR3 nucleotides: TGTGCCAGCTCAATAAGGGGCCCGGTGAACCCGAACACTGAAGCTTTCTTT. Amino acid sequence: CASSIRGPVNPNTEAFF.

Here the CDR3 reads CSAGQTLNTEAFF. The CDR3 DNA reads as TGCAGCGCCGGACAGACATTGAACACTGAAGCTTTCTTT. V gene TRBV29-1 combines with J gene TRBJ1-1; D might be TRBD1 (6 bases). Trimming removed 7 bases at V and 0 bases at J, with 12 bases between. The CDR3 covers 13 residues. Germline V CDR1 and CDR2: SQVTM, ANQGSEA.

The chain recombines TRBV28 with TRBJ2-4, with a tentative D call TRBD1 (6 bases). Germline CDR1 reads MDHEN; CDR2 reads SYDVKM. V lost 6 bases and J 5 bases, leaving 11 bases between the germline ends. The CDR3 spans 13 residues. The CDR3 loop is CASSLGHQNIQYF. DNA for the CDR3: TGTGCCAGCAGCCTGGGACACCAAAACATTCAGTACTTC.

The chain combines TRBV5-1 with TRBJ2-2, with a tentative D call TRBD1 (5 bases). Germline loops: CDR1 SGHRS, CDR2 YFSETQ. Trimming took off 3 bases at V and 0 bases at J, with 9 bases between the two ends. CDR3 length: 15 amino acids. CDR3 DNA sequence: TGCGCCAGCAGCTCAGGGTTTGCGAACACCGGGGAGCTGTTTTTT. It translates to CASSSGFANTGELFF. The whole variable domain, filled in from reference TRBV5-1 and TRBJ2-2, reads KAGVTQTPRYLIKTRGQQVTLSCSPISGHRSVSWYQQTPGQGLQFLFEYFSETQRNKGNFPGRFSGRQFSNSRSEMNVSTLELGDSALYLCASSSGFANTGELFFGEGSRLTVL.

The CDR3 DNA follows: TGTGCCAGCAAGTCCTTGGCCTCCTACGAGCAGTACTTC. This sequence encodes CASKSLASYEQYF. The chain links TRBV6-5 to TRBJ2-7; D remains unclear. Trimming removed 7 bases from V and 0 bases from J, with 10 bases in between. Germline values: CDR1 MNHEY, CDR2 SVGAGI. The length of the CDR3 is 13 residues.

CDR3 protein: CASRLFRRGVYGYTF. In DNA, the CDR3 is TGTGCCAGCAGACTTTTCCGCAGGGGAGTCTATGGCTACACCTTC. The chain joins TRBV6-5 to TRBJ1-2; a weak D match, TRBD1 (6 bases). The CDR3 sequence is 15 residues long. Trimming removed 6 bases from V and 4 bases from J, with 18 bases in between. Germline CDR1 is MNHEY and CDR2 is SVGAGI.

The DNA for the CDR3 is TGTGCCAGCAGCTCCGGACAGGGAGGGGGTGAGACCCAGTACTTC. This gives the protein CASSSGQGGGETQYF. The chain carries TRBV9 and TRBJ2-5; perhaps TRBD1 as D (8 bases). V gave up 4 bases and J gave up 5 bases, with 18 bases separating them. The CDR3 runs to 15 residues. The V gene's germline CDR1 is SGDLS and CDR2 YYNGEE.

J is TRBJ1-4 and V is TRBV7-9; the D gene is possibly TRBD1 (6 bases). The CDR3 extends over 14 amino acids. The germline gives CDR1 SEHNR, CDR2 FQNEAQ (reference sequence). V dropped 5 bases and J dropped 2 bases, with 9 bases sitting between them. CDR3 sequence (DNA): TGTGCCAGCAGCCGCAGGGGTACTAATGAAAAACTGTTTTTT. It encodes CASSRRGTNEKLFF.

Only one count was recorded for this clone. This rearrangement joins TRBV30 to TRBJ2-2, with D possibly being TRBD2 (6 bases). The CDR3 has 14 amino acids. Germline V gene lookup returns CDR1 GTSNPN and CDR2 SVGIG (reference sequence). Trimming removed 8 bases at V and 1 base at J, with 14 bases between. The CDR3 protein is CARRKAGNTGELFF. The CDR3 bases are TGTGCCCGCAGAAAAGCGGGGAACACCGGGGAGCTGTTTTTT.

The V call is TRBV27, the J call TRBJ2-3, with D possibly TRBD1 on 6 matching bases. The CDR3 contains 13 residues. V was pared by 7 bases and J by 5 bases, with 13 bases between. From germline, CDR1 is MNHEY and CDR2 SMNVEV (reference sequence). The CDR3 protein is CASTSSRGDTQYF. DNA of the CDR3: TGTGCCAGCACCTCATCCAGGGGAGATACGCAGTATTTT.

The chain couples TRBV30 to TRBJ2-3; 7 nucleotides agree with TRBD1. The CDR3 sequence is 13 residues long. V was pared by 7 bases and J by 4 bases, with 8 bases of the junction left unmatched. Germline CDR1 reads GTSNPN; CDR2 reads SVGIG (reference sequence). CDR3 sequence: CASKQGWADTQYF. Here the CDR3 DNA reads TGTGCCTCCAAACAGGGGTGGGCAGATACGCAGTATTTT.

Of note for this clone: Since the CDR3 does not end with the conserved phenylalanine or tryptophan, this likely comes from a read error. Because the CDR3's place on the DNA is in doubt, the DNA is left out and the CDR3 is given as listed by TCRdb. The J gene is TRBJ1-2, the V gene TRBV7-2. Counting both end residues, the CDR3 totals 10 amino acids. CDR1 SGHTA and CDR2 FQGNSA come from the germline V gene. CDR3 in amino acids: CASSPREGTE.

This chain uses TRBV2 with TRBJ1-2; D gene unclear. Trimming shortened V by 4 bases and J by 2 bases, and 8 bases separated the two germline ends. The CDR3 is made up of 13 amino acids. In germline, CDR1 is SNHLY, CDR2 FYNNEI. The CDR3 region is CASSVKQNYGYTF. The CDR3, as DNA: TGTGCCAGCAGTGTAAAACAGAACTATGGCTACACCTTC.

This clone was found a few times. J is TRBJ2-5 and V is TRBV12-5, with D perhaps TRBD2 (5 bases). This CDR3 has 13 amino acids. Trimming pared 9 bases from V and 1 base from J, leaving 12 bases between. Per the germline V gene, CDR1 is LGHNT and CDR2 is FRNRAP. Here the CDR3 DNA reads TGTGCTAGCAAGATGGGGAGCCAAGAGACCCAGTACTTC. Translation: CASKMGSQETQYF. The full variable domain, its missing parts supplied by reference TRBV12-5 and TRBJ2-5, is DARVTQTPRHKVTEMGQEVTMRCQPILGHNTVFWYRQTMMQGLELLAYFRNRAPLDDSGMPKDRFSAEMPDATLATLKIQPSEPRDSAVYFCASKMGSQETQYFGPGTRLLVL.

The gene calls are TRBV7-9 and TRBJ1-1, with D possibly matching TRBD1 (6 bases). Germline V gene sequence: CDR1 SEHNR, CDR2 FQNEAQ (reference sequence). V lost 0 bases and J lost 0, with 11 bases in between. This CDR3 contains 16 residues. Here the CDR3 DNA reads TGTGCCAGCAGCTTAGCGTTAGGACAGCTGAACACTGAAGCTTTCTTT. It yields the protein CASSLALGQLNTEAFF. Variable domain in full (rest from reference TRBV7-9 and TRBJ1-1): DTGVSQNPRHKITKRGQNVTFRCDPISEHNRLYWYRQTLGQGPEFLTYFQNEAQLEKSRLLSDRFSAERPKGSFSTLEIQRTEQGDSAMYLCASSLALGQLNTEAFFGQGTRLTVV.

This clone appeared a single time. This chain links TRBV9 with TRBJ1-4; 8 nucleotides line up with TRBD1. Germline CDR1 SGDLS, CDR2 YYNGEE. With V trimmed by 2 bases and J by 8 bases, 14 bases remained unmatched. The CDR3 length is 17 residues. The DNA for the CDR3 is TGTGCCAGCAGCGTGATCCCGGACAGGGCAAAAGGAGAAAAACTGTTTTTT. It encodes CASSVIPDRAKGEKLFF.